This record concerns one T cell receptor beta chain sequence. The target of this receptor is not known. Qualities for individual bases were not recorded, and no much larger clone is one base off. This sample was included in a study of CD8 T cells in Susac syndrome (dated by TCRdb to between 2017 and 2020). General notes on the study: Of the Susac syndrome patients who were sequenced, more than five had clinically active disease and fewer than ten were in clinical remission. At blood withdrawal, Susac syndrome patients were therapy-naive, treated with corticosteroids (with IVIg additionally given to some), or treated with IVIg alone. Whether CD8+ T cell activation and differentiation in Susac syndrome was antigen driven was tested using repertoire sequencing.

Study-wide findings and limitations: In the CD4+ T cell repertoire of Susac syndrome patients, clonal expansion was not detected. The TCR sequencing and HLA analysis was acknowledged to have included a relatively small number of individuals.

V loses 4 bases, J loses 7 bases, and the germline ends lie 11 bases apart. Based on the germline V gene, the CDR1 and CDR2 sequences are SNHLY and FYNNEI. Counted from cysteine to phenylalanine, this CDR3 has 13 amino acids. Only the CDR3 DNA is retained, 39 bases long and in frame from the first base. High-throughput TCR beta sequencing profiled peripheral blood CD8+ and CD4+ T cells from healthy donors, Susac syndrome patients and multiple sclerosis patients. The Susac syndrome patients fulfilled recently defined diagnostic criteria for either definite or probable disease. Bulk CD8+ and CD4+ T cells were purified magnetically by negative isolation, whereas CD8+ TEMRA cells were enriched by FACS. Blood was collected in EDTA tubes and processed within 24 hours, with PBMCs isolated through density gradient centrifugation. PBMCs destined for TCR sequencing were cryopreserved in liquid nitrogen and later thawed in a 37 °C water bath. The sorted or isolated CD4+, CD8+ and CD8+ TEMRA cells reached a purity of at least 90%.

RNA was extracted using the RNeasy kit, and roughly 0.5 to 1 ug of the RNA was reverse transcribed with random hexamers. TCR beta CDR3 regions were amplified with the immunoSEQ multiplex PCR assay covering 54 Vbeta and 13 Jbeta segments. To correct PCR amplification bias, a synthetic template baseline was used for both primer optimization and computational correction. The authors' pipeline ran thus. Reads were annotated to V, D and J genes per IMGT and analyzed with immunoSEQ Analyzer, keeping only productive sequences. Clonality was calculated as one minus the Shannon entropy normalized by log2 of the number of productive unique sequences. For each patient and control, public and private clones were evaluated among the 100 most prevalent clones. Susac-specific clones were defined as absent from healthy and MS cohorts, about 1,000 published viral clones and other ImmuneACCESS disease sequences. In-frame beta chains were kept once TCRdb had trimmed the public reads at Q25 with fastp and called clones with MiXCR. Here each entry gathers all rows of one CDR3 protein and keeps the most common genes and DNA. In this record, the V and J calls reflect TCRdb's handling and not the investigators' own analysis. A total of under 200,000 distinct CDR3 sequences appear in this sample, 94% of them only once. The ten largest clones take up around 0.11% of the sample.

The specimen was CD4+ T cells from PBMCs. The chain links TRBV2 with TRBJ2-1; TRBD2 could be the D gene, as 6 bases match. The receptor was isolated from a human donor with Susac syndrome. CDR3 loop: CASSGISGNEQFF. DNA sequence: TGTGCCAGCAGTGGGATTAGCGGAAATGAGCAGTTCTTC.